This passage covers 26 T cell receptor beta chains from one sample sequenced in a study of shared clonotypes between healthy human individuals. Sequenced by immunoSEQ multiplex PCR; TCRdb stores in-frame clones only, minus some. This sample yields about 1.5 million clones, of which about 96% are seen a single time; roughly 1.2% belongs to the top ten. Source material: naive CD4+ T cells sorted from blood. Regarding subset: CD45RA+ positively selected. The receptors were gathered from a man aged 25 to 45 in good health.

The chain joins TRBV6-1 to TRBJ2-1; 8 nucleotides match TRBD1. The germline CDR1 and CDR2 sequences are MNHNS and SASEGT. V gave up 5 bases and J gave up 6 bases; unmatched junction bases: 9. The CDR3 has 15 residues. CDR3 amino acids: CASSRGQGKGNEQFF. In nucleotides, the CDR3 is TGTGCCAGCAGTCGTGGACAGGGAAAGGGCAATGAGCAGTTCTTC.

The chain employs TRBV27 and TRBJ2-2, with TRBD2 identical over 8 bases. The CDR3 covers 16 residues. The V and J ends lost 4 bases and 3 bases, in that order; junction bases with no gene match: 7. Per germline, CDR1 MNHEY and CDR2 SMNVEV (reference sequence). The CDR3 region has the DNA TGTGCCAGCAGTTCCAGCGGGAGAATTCACACCGGGGAGCTGTTTTTT. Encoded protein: CASSSSGRIHTGELFF.

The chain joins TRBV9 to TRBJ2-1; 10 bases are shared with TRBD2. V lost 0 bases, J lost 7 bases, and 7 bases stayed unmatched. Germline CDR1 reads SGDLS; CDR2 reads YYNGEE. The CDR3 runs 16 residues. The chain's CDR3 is CASSVGIGLAVNEQFF. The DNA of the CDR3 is TGTGCCAGCAGCGTAGGGATCGGACTAGCGGTAAATGAGCAGTTCTTC.

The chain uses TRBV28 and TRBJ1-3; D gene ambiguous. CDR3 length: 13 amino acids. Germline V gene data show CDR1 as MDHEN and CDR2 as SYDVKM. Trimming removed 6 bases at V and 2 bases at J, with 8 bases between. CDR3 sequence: CASRVPAGNTIYF. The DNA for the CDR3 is TGTGCCAGCAGAGTCCCCGCTGGAAACACCATATATTTT. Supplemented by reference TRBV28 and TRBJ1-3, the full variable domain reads DVKVTQSSRYLVKRTGEKVFLECVQDMDHENMFWYRQDPGLGLRLIYFSYDVKMKEKGDIPEGYSVSREKKERFSLILESASTNQTSMYLCASRVPAGNTIYFGEGSWLTVV.

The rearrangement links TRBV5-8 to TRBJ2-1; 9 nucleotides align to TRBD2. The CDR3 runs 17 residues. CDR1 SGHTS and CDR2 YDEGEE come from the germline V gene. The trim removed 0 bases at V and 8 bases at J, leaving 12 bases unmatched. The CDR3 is CASSLGRLAGRVYEQFF. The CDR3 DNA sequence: TGTGCCAGCAGCTTGGGGCGGCTAGCGGGAAGGGTATATGAGCAGTTCTTC.

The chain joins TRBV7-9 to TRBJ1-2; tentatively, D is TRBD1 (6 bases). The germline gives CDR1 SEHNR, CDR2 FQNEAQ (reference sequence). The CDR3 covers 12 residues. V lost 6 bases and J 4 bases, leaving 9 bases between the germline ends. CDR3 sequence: CASRGGPYGYTF. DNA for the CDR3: TGTGCCAGCAGGGGGGGGCCCTATGGCTACACCTTC. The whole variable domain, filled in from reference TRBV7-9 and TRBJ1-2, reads DTGVSQNPRHKITKRGQNVTFRCDPISEHNRLYWYRQTLGQGPEFLTYFQNEAQLEKSRLLSDRFSAERPKGSFSTLEIQRTEQGDSAMYLCASRGGPYGYTFGSGTRLTVV.

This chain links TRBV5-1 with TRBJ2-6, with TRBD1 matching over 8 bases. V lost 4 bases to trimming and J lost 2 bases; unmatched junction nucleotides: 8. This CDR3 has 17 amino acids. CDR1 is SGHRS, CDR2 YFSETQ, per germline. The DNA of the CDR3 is TGCGCCAGCAGCACGGACAGGGCTGGAGCTGGGGCCAACGTCCTGACTTTC. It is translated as CASSTDRAGAGANVLTF.

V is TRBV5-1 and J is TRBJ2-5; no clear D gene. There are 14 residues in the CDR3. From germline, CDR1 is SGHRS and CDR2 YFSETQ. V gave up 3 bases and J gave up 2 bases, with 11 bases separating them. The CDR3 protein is CASSSLTQQETQYF. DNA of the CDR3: TGCGCCAGCAGCTCCCTGACACAGCAAGAGACCCAGTACTTC.

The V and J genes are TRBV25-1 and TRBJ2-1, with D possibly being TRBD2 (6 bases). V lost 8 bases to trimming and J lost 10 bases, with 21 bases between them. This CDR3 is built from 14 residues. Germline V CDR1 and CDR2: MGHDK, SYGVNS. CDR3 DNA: TGTGCCAGCCACCTTGGCGGGACCGTGGAGGAGCAGTTCTTC. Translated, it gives CASHLGGTVEEQFF.

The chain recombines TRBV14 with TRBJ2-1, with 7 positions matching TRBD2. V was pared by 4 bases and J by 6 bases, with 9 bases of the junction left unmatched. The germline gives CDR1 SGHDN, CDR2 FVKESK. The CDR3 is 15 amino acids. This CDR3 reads CASSPGGFSGNEQFF. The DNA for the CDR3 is TGTGCCAGCAGCCCCGGGGGGTTTTCTGGCAATGAGCAGTTCTTC.

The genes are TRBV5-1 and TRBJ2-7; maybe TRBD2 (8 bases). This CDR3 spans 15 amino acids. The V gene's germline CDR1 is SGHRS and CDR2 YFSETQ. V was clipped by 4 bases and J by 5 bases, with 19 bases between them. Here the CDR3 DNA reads TGCGCCAGCAGCATAGCGGGACAGTCGTTCGACGAGCAGTACTTC. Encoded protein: CASSIAGQSFDEQYF.

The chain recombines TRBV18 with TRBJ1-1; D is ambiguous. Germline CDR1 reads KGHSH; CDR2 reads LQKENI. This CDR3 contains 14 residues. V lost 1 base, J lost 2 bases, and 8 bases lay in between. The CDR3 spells CASSPQGFNTEAFF. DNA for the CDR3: TGTGCCAGCTCACCACAGGGTTTTAACACTGAAGCTTTCTTT.

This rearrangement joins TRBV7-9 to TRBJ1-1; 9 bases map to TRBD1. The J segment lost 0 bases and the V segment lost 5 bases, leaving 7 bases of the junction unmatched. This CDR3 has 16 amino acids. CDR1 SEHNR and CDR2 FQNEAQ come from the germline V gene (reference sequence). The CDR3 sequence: CASSPGDRVLNTEAFF. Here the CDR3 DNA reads TGTGCCAGCAGCCCCGGGGACAGGGTGCTGAACACTGAAGCTTTCTTT.

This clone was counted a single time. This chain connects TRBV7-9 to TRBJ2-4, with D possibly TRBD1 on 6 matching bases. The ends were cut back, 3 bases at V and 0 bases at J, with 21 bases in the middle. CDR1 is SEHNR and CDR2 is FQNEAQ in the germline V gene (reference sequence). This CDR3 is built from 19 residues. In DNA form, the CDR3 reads TGTGCCAGCAGCTTGGACCGGGACACGCGCATTCTAGCCAAAAACATTCAGTACTTC. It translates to CASSLDRDTRILAKNIQYF.

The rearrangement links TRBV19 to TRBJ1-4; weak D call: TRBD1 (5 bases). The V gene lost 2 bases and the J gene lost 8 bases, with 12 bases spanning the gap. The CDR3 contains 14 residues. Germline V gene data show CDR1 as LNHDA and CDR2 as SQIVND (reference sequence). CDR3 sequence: CASSIRSGREKLFF. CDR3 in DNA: TGTGCCAGTAGTATACGATCGGGGCGGGAAAAACTGTTTTTT.

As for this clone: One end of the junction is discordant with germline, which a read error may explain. The CDR3 is CASSPGRSGRAYNEQFF. The CDR3 region has the DNA TGTGCCAGCAGCCCCGGACGAAGCGGGAGGGCCTATAATGAGCAGTTCTTC. The gene calls are TRBV7-3 and TRBJ2-1; TRBD2 matches 10 bases. The CDR3 covers 17 residues. CDR1 and CDR2 from the germline V gene are SGHTA and FQGTGA.

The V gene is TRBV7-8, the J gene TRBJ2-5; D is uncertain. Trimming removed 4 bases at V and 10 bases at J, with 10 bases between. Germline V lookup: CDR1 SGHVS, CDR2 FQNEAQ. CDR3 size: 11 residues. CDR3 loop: CASSSLGFQYF. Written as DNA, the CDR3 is TGTGCCAGCAGCTCCCTAGGGTTCCAGTACTTC.

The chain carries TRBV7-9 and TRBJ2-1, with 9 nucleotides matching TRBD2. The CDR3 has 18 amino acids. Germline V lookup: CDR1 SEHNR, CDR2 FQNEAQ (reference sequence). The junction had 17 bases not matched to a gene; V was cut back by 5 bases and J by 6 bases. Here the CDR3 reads CASSPTSGRAVEANEQFF. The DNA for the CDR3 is TGTGCCAGCAGCCCAACTAGCGGGCGGGCCGTAGAGGCCAATGAGCAGTTCTTC.

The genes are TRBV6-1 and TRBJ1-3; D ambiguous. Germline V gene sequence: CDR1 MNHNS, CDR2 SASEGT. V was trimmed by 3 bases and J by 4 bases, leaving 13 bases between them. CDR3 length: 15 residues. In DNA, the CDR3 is TGTGCCAGCAGTGATGGAGTCCTCTGGGGAAACACCATATATTTT. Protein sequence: CASSDGVLWGNTIYF.

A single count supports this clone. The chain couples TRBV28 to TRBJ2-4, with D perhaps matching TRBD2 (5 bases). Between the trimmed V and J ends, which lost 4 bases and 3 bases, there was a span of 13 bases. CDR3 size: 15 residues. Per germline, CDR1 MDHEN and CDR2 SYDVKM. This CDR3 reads CASSYLEGLKNIQYF. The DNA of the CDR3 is TGTGCCAGCAGTTACCTCGAAGGACTCAAAAACATTCAGTACTTC.

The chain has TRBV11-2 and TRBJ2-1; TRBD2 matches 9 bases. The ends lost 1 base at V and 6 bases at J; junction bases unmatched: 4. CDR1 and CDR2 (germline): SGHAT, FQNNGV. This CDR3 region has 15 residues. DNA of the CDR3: TGTGCCAGCAGCTTAGGCGGGAGGGCCTCCAATGAGCAGTTCTTC. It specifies CASSLGGRASNEQFF.

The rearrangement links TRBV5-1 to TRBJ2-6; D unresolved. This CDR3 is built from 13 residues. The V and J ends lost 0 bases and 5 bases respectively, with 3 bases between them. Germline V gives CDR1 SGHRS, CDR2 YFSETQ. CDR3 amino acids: CASSLEWANVLTF. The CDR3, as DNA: TGCGCCAGCAGCTTGGAGTGGGCCAACGTCCTGACTTTC.

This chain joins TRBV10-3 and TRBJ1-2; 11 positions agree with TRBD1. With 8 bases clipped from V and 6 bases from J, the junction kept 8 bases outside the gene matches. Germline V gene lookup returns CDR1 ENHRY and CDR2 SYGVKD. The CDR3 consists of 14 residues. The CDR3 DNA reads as TGTGCCATCCGTCCTCCGGGACAGGGGGATGGCTACACCTTC. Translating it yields CAIRPPGQGDGYTF.

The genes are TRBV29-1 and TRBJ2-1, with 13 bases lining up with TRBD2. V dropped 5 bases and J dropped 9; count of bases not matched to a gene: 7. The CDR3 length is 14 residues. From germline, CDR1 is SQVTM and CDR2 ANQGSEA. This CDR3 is CSVSGLAGVGEQFF. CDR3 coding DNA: TGCAGCGTTAGCGGACTAGCGGGAGTTGGTGAGCAGTTCTTC.

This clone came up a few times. CDR3 residues: CASLESSYNEQFF. CDR3 nucleotides: TGTGCCAGCCTGGAAAGCTCCTACAATGAGCAGTTCTTC. The rearrangement links TRBV28 to TRBJ2-1; D not resolved. The CDR3 contains 13 residues. The ends were cut back, 8 bases at V and 0 bases at J, with 8 bases in the middle. CDR1 and CDR2 (germline): MDHEN, SYDVKM.

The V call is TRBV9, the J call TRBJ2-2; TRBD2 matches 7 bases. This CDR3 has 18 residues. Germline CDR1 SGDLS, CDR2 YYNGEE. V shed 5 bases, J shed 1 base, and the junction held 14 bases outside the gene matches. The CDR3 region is CASRPNVGLDMNTGELFF. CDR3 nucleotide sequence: TGTGCCAGCAGACCCAACGTAGGACTAGATATGAACACCGGGGAGCTGTTTTTT. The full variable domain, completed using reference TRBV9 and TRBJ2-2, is DSGVTQTPKHLITATGQRVTLRCSPRSGDLSVYWYQQSLDQGLQFLIQYYNGEERAKGNILERFSAQQFPDLHSELNLSSLELGDSALYFCASRPNVGLDMNTGELFFGEGSRLTVL.